The 27 T cell receptor beta chains listed next were all sequenced from one sample in a study of PD-L1 blockade in urothelial cancer. Method: immunoSEQ multiplex PCR; TCRdb's copy keeps in-frame clones and lacks some. The sample records around 26,000 clones, around 88% being singletons. Sequencing was performed on PBMCs, taken around atezolizumab (anti-PD-L1) treatment. These receptors all stem from a man aged 60 to 75 with urothelial cancer.

The chain links TRBV18 to TRBJ1-1; D gene uncertain. The CDR3 is made up of 14 amino acids. Trimming left V 2 bases short and J 4 bases short, with 11 bases between. Germline assignment: CDR1 KGHSH and CDR2 LQKENI. The CDR3 DNA follows: TGTGCCAGCTCACCATTCCCTTCGGGCACTGAAGCTTTCTTT. This sequence encodes CASSPFPSGTEAFF.

J is TRBJ2-3 and V is TRBV4-1, with 7 positions matching TRBD2. Germline CDR1 MGHRA, CDR2 YSYEKL. This CDR3 spans 15 amino acids. V dropped 0 bases and J dropped 5; count of bases not matched to a gene: 5. CDR3: CASSQEGIAGDTQYF. The CDR3 region has the DNA TGCGCCAGCAGCCAAGAAGGAATAGCGGGAGATACGCAGTATTTT.

The CDR3 DNA reads TGTGCCAGCAGCCCCGACAGGGCTTCATCTCAGCCCCAGCATTTT. Its protein product is CASSPDRASSQPQHF. The chain employs TRBV7-2 and TRBJ1-5; 7 positions agree with TRBD1. The CDR3 consists of 15 residues. Per the germline V gene, CDR1 is SGHTA and CDR2 is FQGNSA. The V gene end was trimmed by 5 bases and the J gene end by 6 bases; junction bases not matched to a gene: 10.

CDR3 sequence reads: CASSVTGTGSTGELFF. The CDR3 DNA reads TGCGCCAGCAGCGTTACCGGGACAGGGTCCACCGGGGAGCTGTTTTTT. The chain couples TRBV5-1 to TRBJ2-2, with TRBD1 matching 9 bases. Germline assignment: CDR1 SGHRS and CDR2 YFSETQ. V shed 4 bases and J 4 bases; nucleotides not matched to a gene: 8. The CDR3 has 16 residues.

This chain uses TRBV18 with TRBJ1-3; 7 nucleotides agree with TRBD1. V trimming: 3 bases; J trimming: 2 bases; junction bases outside the gene matches: 1. This CDR3 comprises 14 residues. Germline V lookup: CDR1 KGHSH, CDR2 LQKENI. The CDR3 DNA sequence: TGTGCCAGCTCACCCGGACAGGCTGGAAACACCATATATTTT. Amino acids: CASSPGQAGNTIYF. Drawing the rest from reference TRBV18 and TRBJ1-3, the complete variable domain is NAGVMQNPRHLVRRRGQEARLRCSPMKGHSHVYWYRQLPEEGLKFMVYLQKENIIDESGMPKERFSAEFPKEGPSILRIQQVVRGDSAAYFCASSPGQAGNTIYFGEGSWLTVV.

The chain employs TRBV19 and TRBJ2-3; 8 bases are a match to TRBD2. After removal of 5 bases from V and 7 bases from J, the junction contained 14 bases not matched to a gene. Germline-derived CDR1 and CDR2 are LNHDA and SQIVND (reference sequence). The CDR3 has 16 amino acids. Here the CDR3 reads CASSLYTGGPLHTQYF. In DNA, the CDR3 is TGTGCCAGTAGTTTGTACACGGGAGGGCCGCTTCATACGCAGTATTTT. Supplemented by reference TRBV19 and TRBJ2-3, the full variable domain reads DGGITQSPKYLFRKEGQNVTLSCEQNLNHDAMYWYRQDPGQGLRLIYYSQIVNDFQKGDIAEGYSVSREKKESFPLTVTSAQKNPTAFYLCASSLYTGGPLHTQYFGPGTRLTVL.

This rearrangement joins TRBV5-4 to TRBJ2-7; 8 bases map to TRBD1. J lost 5 bases, V lost 5 bases, and 9 bases had no gene match. The CDR3 sequence is 14 residues long. Germline values: CDR1 SGHNT, CDR2 YYREEE (reference sequence). The CDR3 here is CASRRDRSRNEQYF. The CDR3 nucleotides are TGTGCCAGCAGGCGGGACAGGTCCCGGAACGAGCAGTACTTC.

This clone was detected a few times. The V call is TRBV10-3, the J call TRBJ2-2; 9 bases align to TRBD2. The CDR3 contains 17 residues. V lost 4 bases to trimming and J lost 10 bases; unmatched junction nucleotides: 16. The germline V gene encodes CDR1 ENHRY and CDR2 SYGVKD. The chain's CDR3 is CAISGFGLAGVSEELFF. DNA of the CDR3: TGTGCCATCAGTGGATTTGGGTTAGCGGGAGTATCGGAGGAGCTGTTTTTT.

This rearrangement joins TRBV10-2 to TRBJ2-7, with TRBD2 identical over 10 bases. The CDR3 length is 15 residues. Germline lookup yields CDR1 WSHSY and CDR2 SAAADI. V trimming: 3 bases; J trimming: 7 bases; junction bases outside the gene matches: 9. The chain's CDR3 is CASSDLPSGSWEQYF. The CDR3, as DNA: TGCGCCAGCAGTGATCTTCCTAGCGGGAGCTGGGAGCAGTACTTC.

This clone was detected only a few times. The V gene is TRBV30, the J gene TRBJ2-2, with a possible D match to TRBD1 (5 bases). Trimming removed 2 bases at V and 6 bases at J, with 7 bases between. Germline CDR1 GTSNPN, CDR2 SVGIG (reference sequence). CDR3 length equals 12 residues. This chain's CDR3 is CAWSQGPGELFF. The CDR3 bases are TGTGCCTGGAGTCAGGGCCCCGGGGAGCTGTTTTTT.

The genes are TRBV15 and TRBJ1-1, with D hard to call. V was trimmed by 5 bases and J by 3 bases, leaving 13 bases between them. CDR1 is LNHNV and CDR2 is YYDKDF in the germline V gene (reference sequence). This CDR3 is built from 14 residues. The CDR3 protein is CATSPIGGYTEAFF. In DNA form, the CDR3 reads TGTGCCACCAGCCCTATTGGAGGATACACTGAAGCTTTCTTT.

The gene calls are TRBV10-3 and TRBJ2-2; TRBD1 might be the D (6 bases). V lost 6 bases to trimming and J lost 3 bases, with 14 bases between them. Germline-derived CDR1 and CDR2 are ENHRY and SYGVKD. The CDR3 contains 15 residues. The CDR3 here is CAIRDRGGDTGELFF. The CDR3 DNA sequence: TGTGCCATCAGGGACAGAGGTGGTGACACCGGGGAGCTGTTTTTT.

The chain employs TRBV30 and TRBJ1-6; TRBD1 matches 8 bases. The CDR3 length is 13 residues. V shed 8 bases, J shed 7 bases, and the junction held 7 bases outside the gene matches. The germline V gene has CDR1 GTSNPN and CDR2 SVGIG (reference sequence). CDR3 loop: CARGTGLNSPLHF. CDR3 nucleotides: TGTGCCCGGGGGACAGGCCTGAATTCACCCCTCCACTTT.

The gene calls are TRBV18 and TRBJ1-1, with 7 bases that match TRBD1. With V trimmed by 3 bases and J by 3 bases, 4 bases remained unmatched. The germline CDR1 and CDR2 sequences are KGHSH and LQKENI. This CDR3 comprises 14 residues. The chain's CDR3 is CASSPLGTDTEAFF. DNA of the CDR3: TGTGCCAGCTCACCGTTAGGGACAGACACTGAAGCTTTCTTT.

There are a few counts of this clone. The V and J genes are TRBV2 and TRBJ1-4, with D possibly TRBD1 on 6 matching bases. Germline CDR1 and CDR2: SNHLY and FYNNEI. The CDR3 covers 11 residues. V was cut by 6 bases and J by 8 bases, with 7 bases left in between. DNA for the CDR3: TGTGCCAGCAGGAGGGGGGAAAAACTGTTTTTT. Translation: CASRRGEKLFF.

The chain couples TRBV7-2 to TRBJ2-3, with 10 bases fitting TRBD1. The V gene's germline CDR1 is SGHTA and CDR2 FQGNSA. This CDR3 has 16 residues. The trim removed 5 bases at V and 1 base at J, leaving 6 bases unmatched. The CDR3 DNA reads TGTGCCAGCAGCCCAAGACAGGGGGCCGGCACAGATACGCAGTATTTT. This translates into CASSPRQGAGTDTQYF.

In its sample, this clone was seen a few times. The chain is built from TRBV2 and TRBJ2-5; TRBD2 matches 12 bases. The trim removed 3 bases at V and 5 bases at J, leaving 7 bases unmatched. The CDR3 has 16 amino acids. The germline V gene has CDR1 SNHLY and CDR2 FYNNEI. The CDR3, as DNA: TGTGCCAGCAGTGATGCTAGCGGGAGGGGACGCGAGACCCAGTACTTC. This gives the protein CASSDASGRGRETQYF.

The V call is TRBV10-1, the J call TRBJ2-1, with TRBD1 as a possible D gene (6 bases). The CDR3 spans 15 residues. V was shortened by 5 bases and J by 9 bases, with 20 bases between the two germline ends. Germline assignment: CDR1 WNHNN and CDR2 SYGVQD (reference sequence). The chain's CDR3 is CASSNRAHGLGEQFF. The CDR3 region has the DNA TGCGCCAGCAGTAACAGGGCCCATGGGTTAGGTGAGCAGTTCTTC.

The count of this clone is one. The V and J genes are TRBV7-6 and TRBJ1-1, with 11 bases that match TRBD1. The germline V gene encodes CDR1 SGHVS and CDR2 FNYEAQ. The V segment lost 4 bases and the J segment 2 bases; nucleotides outside the gene matches: 6. CDR3 length equals 16 residues. CDR3 DNA: TGTGCCAGCAGCTCTGGACAGGGGGCAGGTAACACTGAAGCTTTCTTT. Protein product: CASSSGQGAGNTEAFF.

Notes on this clone: At one boundary the junction diverges from the germline segment, which might be a read error. J is TRBJ2-2 and V is TRBV7-7; the match to TRBD1 covers 8 bases. This CDR3 spans 16 amino acids. CDR1 is SSHAT and CDR2 is FNYEAQ in the germline V gene (reference sequence). The CDR3 DNA follows: TGTGCTAGCAGACAAGCCGGGACAGGAGCCACCGGGGAGCTGTTTTTT. This translates into CASRQAGTGATGELFF.

The chain combines TRBV30 with TRBJ2-1, with a tentative D call TRBD1 (6 bases). The CDR3 spans 14 residues. Germline V gene lookup returns CDR1 GTSNPN and CDR2 SVGIG (reference sequence). The V end lost 3 bases, the J end lost 6 bases, and 15 bases lay between the germline ends. Written as DNA, the CDR3 is TGTGCCTGGAGAGGGAACAGGGCAATCAATGAGCAGTTCTTC. Protein: CAWRGNRAINEQFF. The full variable domain, its missing parts supplied by reference TRBV30 and TRBJ2-1, is SQTIHQWPATLVQPVGSPLSLECTVEGTSNPNLYWYRQAAGRGLQLLFYSVGIGQISSEVPQNLSASRPQDRQFILSSKKLLLSDSGFYLCAWRGNRAINEQFFGPGTRLTVL.

This clone has just one count. The chain carries TRBV27 and TRBJ2-1; 8 bases are a match to TRBD1. V was clipped by 4 bases and J by 13 bases; unmatched bases: 18. CDR1 and CDR2 from the germline V gene are MNHEY and SMNVEV (reference sequence). The CDR3 runs to 16 residues. Here the CDR3 DNA reads TGTGCCAGCAGTTCTATGGGTACAGGGGGTGCGCTCCTACAGTTCTTC. It specifies CASSSMGTGGALLQFF.

This clone has a handful of counts. V is TRBV19 and J is TRBJ1-4, with 7 bases identical to TRBD1. The CDR3 spans 14 residues. The V gene's germline CDR1 is LNHDA and CDR2 SQIVND (reference sequence). V lost 3 bases, J lost 8 bases, and 6 bases stayed unmatched. CDR3 bases: TGTGCCAGTAGTATTAGGGGGCTCGGAGAAAAACTGTTTTTT. The encoded protein is CASSIRGLGEKLFF.

This clone was recorded only once. V usage is TRBV2 and J usage is TRBJ2-5; D gene ambiguous. The CDR3 totals 11 residues. CDR1 is SNHLY, CDR2 FYNNEI, per germline. V was cut by 6 bases and J by 4 bases, with 6 bases left in between. CDR3 DNA: TGTGCCAGCAGCCTCGGAGAGACCCAGTACTTC. Its translation: CASSLGETQYF. Variable domain in full (rest from reference TRBV2 and TRBJ2-5): EPEVTQTPSHQVTQMGQEVILRCVPISNHLYFYWYRQILGQKVEFLVSFYNNEISEKSEIFDDQFSVERPDGSNFTLKIRSTKLEDSAMYFCASSLGETQYFGPGTRLLVL.

The chain combines TRBV11-2 with TRBJ1-4; D not resolved. Trimming removed 2 bases from V and 8 bases from J, with 18 bases in between. Germline loops: CDR1 SGHAT, CDR2 FQNNGV. The CDR3 covers 16 residues. CDR3 residues: CASSLPVRAMGEKLFF. The CDR3 DNA is TGTGCCAGCAGCTTACCCGTGAGGGCGATGGGGGAAAAACTGTTTTTT.

The chain has TRBV4-1 and TRBJ2-7, with D possibly TRBD2 on 8 matching bases. Trimming removed 4 bases from V and 2 bases from J, with 12 bases in between. This CDR3 spans 14 amino acids. Germline V gene sequence: CDR1 MGHRA, CDR2 YSYEKL. Written as DNA, the CDR3 is TGCGCCAGCAGCCCGGGGGGGACAGCCTACGAGCAGTACTTC. Residues: CASSPGGTAYEQYF.

The chain links TRBV5-5 to TRBJ2-4; weak D call: TRBD1 (6 bases). CDR1 and CDR2 (germline): SGHKS, YYEKEE (reference sequence). The ends were cut back, 2 bases at V and 8 bases at J, with 14 bases in the middle. CDR3 length: 14 residues. Here the CDR3 reads CASSLQGSRDIQYF. Written as DNA, the CDR3 is TGTGCCAGCAGCTTACAGGGATCCCGAGACATTCAGTACTTC.